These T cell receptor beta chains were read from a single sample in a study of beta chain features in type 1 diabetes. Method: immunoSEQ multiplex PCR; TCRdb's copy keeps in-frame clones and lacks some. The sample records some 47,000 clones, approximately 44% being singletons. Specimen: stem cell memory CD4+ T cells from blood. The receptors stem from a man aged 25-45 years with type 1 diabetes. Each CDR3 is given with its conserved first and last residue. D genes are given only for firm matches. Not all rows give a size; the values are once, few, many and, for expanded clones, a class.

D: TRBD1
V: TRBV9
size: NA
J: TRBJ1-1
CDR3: CASSVEVPGRRGVYTEAFF
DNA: TGTGCCAGCAGCGTAGAGGTCCCAGGCCGCAGGGGGGTTTACACTGAAGCTTTCTTT

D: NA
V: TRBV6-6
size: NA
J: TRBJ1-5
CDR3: CASSYRTGNQPQHF
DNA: TGTGCCAGCAGTTACCGTACGGGGAATCAGCCCCAGCATTTT

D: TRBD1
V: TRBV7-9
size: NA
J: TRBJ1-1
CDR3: CASSFTTGNTEAFF
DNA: TGTGCCAGCAGCTTCACGACAGGGAATACTGAAGCTTTCTTT

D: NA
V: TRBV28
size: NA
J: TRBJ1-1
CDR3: CASSFSQGYTEAFF
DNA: TGTGCCAGCAGTTTTTCGCAGGGCTACACTGAAGCTTTCTTT

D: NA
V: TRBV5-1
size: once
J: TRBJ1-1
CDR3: CASSLFAAGGEAFF
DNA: TGCGCCAGCAGCTTGTTCGCCGCGGGAGGTGAAGCTTTCTTT

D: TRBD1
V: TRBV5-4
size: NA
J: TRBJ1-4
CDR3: CASSPQQGADEKLFF
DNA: TGTGCCAGCAGCCCACAACAGGGGGCAGACGAAAAACTGTTTTTT

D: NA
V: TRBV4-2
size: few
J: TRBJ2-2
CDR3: CASSRGGTPRELFF
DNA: TGTGCCAGCAGCCGAGGAGGGACCCCCCGGGAGCTGTTTTTT

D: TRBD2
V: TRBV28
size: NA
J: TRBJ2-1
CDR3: CASSSPGTSGIGEQFF
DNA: TGTGCCAGCAGTTCCCCCGGGACTAGCGGGATAGGTGAGCAGTTCTTC

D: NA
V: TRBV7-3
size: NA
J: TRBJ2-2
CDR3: CASSPQSFGELFF
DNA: TGTGCCAGCAGCCCACAGAGCTTTGGGGAGCTGTTTTTT

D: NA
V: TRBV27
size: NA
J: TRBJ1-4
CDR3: CASSMHRDEKLFF
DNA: TGTGCCAGCAGTATGCACAGGGATGAAAAACTGTTTTTT

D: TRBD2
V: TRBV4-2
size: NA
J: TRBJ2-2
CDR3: CASSQDPPGGSRTGELFF
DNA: TGTGCCAGCAGCCAAGACCCACCCGGGGGGAGCCGCACCGGGGAGCTGTTTTTT

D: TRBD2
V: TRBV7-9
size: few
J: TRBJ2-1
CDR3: CASSPRRSGRTNEQFF
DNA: TGTGCCAGCAGCCCCCGGAGGAGCGGGAGGACCAATGAGCAGTTCTTC

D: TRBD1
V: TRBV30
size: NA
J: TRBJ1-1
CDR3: CAWSRRVRGWVF
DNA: TGTGCCTGGAGTCGGCGAGTCAGGGGGTGGGTCTTT

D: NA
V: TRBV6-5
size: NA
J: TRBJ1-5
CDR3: CASRLQGYSNQPQHF
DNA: TGTGCCAGCAGGCTACAGGGTTATAGCAATCAGCCCCAGCATTTT

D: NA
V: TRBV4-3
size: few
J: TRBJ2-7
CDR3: CASSHGYEQYF
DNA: TGCGCCAGCAGCCACGGCTACGAGCAGTACTTC

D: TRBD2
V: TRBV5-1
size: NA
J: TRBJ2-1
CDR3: CASSLGLAGGFSYNEQFF
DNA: TGCGCCAGCAGCTTAGGACTAGCGGGTGGTTTCTCCTACAATGAGCAGTTCTTC

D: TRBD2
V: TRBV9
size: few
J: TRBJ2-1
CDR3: CASGARRSSGRAFEQFF
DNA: TGTGCCAGCGGGGCCCGGAGGTCTAGCGGGAGGGCCTTTGAGCAGTTCTTC

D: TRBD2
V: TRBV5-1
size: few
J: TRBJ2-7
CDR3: CASRTSGTYEQYF
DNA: TGCGCCAGCAGGACTAGCGGGACCTACGAGCAGTACTTC

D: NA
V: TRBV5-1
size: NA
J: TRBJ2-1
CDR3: CASSQSPGNEQFF
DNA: TGCGCCAGCAGCCAATCGCCGGGAAATGAGCAGTTCTTC

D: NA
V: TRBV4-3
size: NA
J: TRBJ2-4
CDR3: CASSQALDKNIQYF
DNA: TGCGCCAGCAGCCAAGCCCTAGATAAAAACATTCAGTACTTC

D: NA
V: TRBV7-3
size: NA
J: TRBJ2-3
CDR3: CASSLGPGFGDTQYF
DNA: TGTGCCAGCAGCTTAGGCCCGGGATTCGGAGATACGCAGTATTTT

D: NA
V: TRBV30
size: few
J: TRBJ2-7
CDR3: CAWSVDTRYEQYF
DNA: TGTGCCTGGAGTGTTGACACCCGCTACGAGCAGTACTTC

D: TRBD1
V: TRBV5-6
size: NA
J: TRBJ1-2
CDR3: CASSLRGLYGYTF
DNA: TGTGCCAGCAGCTTGAGGGGGCTTTATGGCTACACCTTC

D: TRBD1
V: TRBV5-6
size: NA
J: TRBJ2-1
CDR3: CASSFWTGIYNEQFF
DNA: TGTGCCAGCAGCTTTTGGACAGGGATCTACAATGAGCAGTTCTTC

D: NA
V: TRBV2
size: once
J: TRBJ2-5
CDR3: CASGGGGNQETQYF
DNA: TGTGCCAGCGGGGGCGGGGGTAACCAAGAGACCCAGTACTTC

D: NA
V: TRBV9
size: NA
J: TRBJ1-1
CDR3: CASSVSLWGEDTEAFF
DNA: TGTGCCAGCAGCGTATCTCTTTGGGGCGAGGACACTGAAGCTTTCTTT

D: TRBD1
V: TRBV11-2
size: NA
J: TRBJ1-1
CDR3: CASSLGTGTEAFF
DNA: TGTGCCAGCAGCCTAGGGACAGGGACTGAAGCTTTCTTT

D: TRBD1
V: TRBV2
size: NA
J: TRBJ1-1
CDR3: CASSQDRDTEAFF
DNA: TGTGCCAGCAGTCAGGACAGGGACACTGAAGCTTTCTTT

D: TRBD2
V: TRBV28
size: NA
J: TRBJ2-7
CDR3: CASYTVGGRDEQYF
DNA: TGTGCCAGCTATACCGTGGGAGGGCGTGACGAGCAGTACTTC

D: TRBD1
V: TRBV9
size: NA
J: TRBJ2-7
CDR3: CASSPYPPETGVPYEQYF
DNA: TGTGCCAGCAGCCCATACCCGCCCGAGACAGGGGTCCCCTACGAGCAGTACTTC

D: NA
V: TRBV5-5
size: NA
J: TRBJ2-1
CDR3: CASSLVLNEQFF
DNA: TGTGCCAGCAGCTTGGTGTTAAATGAGCAGTTCTTC

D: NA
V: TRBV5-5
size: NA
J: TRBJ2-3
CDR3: CASSLAGSTDTQYF
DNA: TGTGCCAGCAGCTTGGCGGGAAGCACAGATACGCAGTATTTT

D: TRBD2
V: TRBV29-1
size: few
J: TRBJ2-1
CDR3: CSVLNLAGENEQFF
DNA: TGCAGCGTGTTGAATCTAGCGGGAGAAAATGAGCAGTTCTTC

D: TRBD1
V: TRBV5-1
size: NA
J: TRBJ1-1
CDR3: CASSRGGGDTEAFF
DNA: TGCGCCAGCAGCCGAGGGGGCGGGGACACTGAAGCTTTCTTT

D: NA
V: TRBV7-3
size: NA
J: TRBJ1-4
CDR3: CASSLWEGGRSEKLFF
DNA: TGTGCCAGCAGCTTATGGGAGGGGGGCAGATCTGAAAAACTGTTTTTT

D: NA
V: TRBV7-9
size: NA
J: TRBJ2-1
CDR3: CASSSKGRGETSYNEQFF
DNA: TGTGCCAGCAGCTCAAAAGGCAGGGGAGAGACGTCCTACAATGAGCAGTTCTTC